This is a list of T cell receptor beta chains from one sample in a study of T-cell reconstitution after alpha-beta-depleted transplantation in children. One entry per CDR3 protein, called by TCRdb with MiXCR from the PCR reads. The table has hundreds of thousands of distinct CDR3 sequences, 8% to 9.5% seen once. Sequences were derived from PBMCs from the stem cell graft donor, sampled from the stem cell graft. These receptors were taken from a human donor who donated a stem cell graft to a child with acute lymphoblastic leukemia. CDR3s include the opening cysteine and the closing phenylalanine or tryptophan. A D gene is named only where the DNA matches it firmly. Rows give clone size only sometimes, using once, few, many, or a class for an expanded clone.

d_call	v_call	clone_size	j_call	cdr3_nt	cdr3_aa
TRBD1	TRBV5-1	.	TRBJ1-1	TGCGCCAGCACCAAGACGGACAGGGCTTGGGGCACTGAAGCTTTCTTT	CASTKTDRAWGTEAFF
.	TRBV2	.	TRBJ1-2	TGTGCCAGCAGTGAATCTTGGGGCAGTCCCTATGGCTACACCTTC	CASSESWGSPYGYTF
.	TRBV9	few	TRBJ2-5	TGTGCCAGCAGCGCCTACCAGGGGCGGGAGACCCAGTACTTC	CASSAYQGRETQYF
.	TRBV15	few	TRBJ1-1	TGTGCCACCAGCAGAGAAGGACAGAACACTGAAGCTTTCTTT	CATSREGQNTEAFF
TRBD1	TRBV6-2/TRBV6-3	few	TRBJ1-5	TGTGCCAGCAGTCCCGGGACAGGGAGCAATCAGCCCCAGCATTTT	CASSPGTGSNQPQHF
TRBD2	TRBV4-2	few	TRBJ2-7	TGTGCCAGCAGCCAAGAGGGCTCTCTCGGGACTAGTTACTCCGAGCAGTACTTC	CASSQEGSLGTSYSEQYF
.	TRBV3-1	.	TRBJ1-1	TGTGCCAGCAGCCAAGATGCGGAGGGAGAAGCTTTCTTT	CASSQDAEGEAFF
.	TRBV5-1	.	TRBJ1-1	TGCGCCAGCAGCTTGGGACTGATAGACACTGAAGCTTTCTTT	CASSLGLIDTEAFF
TRBD1	TRBV14	.	TRBJ2-2	TGTGCCAGCCGCCACAGGGGAAACACCGGGGAGCTGTTTTTT	CASRHRGNTGELFF
.	TRBV5-1	many	TRBJ2-3	TGCGCCAGCAGCGTACGGACAGCAGGCACAGATACGCAGTATTTT	CASSVRTAGTDTQYF
TRBD1	TRBV15	few	TRBJ2-6	TGTGCCACCAGCAGAGAGGCAGGGGGCACTGGGGCCAACGTCCTGACTTTC	CATSREAGGTGANVLTF
.	TRBV6-1	few	TRBJ1-1	TGTGCCAGCAGTGAAAAGGACCTCCAGAAGATCAACACTGAAGCTTTCTTT	CASSEKDLQKINTEAFF
.	TRBV19	.	TRBJ2-5	TGTGCCAGTAGTATTTCCCACCAAGAGACCCAGTACTTC	CASSISHQETQYF
TRBD1	TRBV5-1	.	TRBJ1-5	TGCGCCAGCAGCCTGGGACAGGGAGGCATGCAGCCCCAGCATTTT	CASSLGQGGMQPQHF
.	TRBV5-1	few	TRBJ2-1	TGCGCCAGCAGCTTGAGGGGGGAGCCCAAGAGCCCCTACAATGAGCAGTTCTTC	CASSLRGEPKSPYNEQFF
TRBD2	TRBV20-1	many	TRBJ2-1	TGCAGTGCTGACGGACTAGCGGGGAGGGGTGAGCAGTTCTTC	CSADGLAGRGEQFF
.	TRBV12-3/TRBV12-4	.	TRBJ1-5	TGTGCCAGCAGACAGGACTACAATCAGCCCCAGCATTTT	CASRQDYNQPQHF
.	TRBV3-1	.	TRBJ2-5	TGTGCCAGCAGCCAAGGAGGCAGGGTCCAAGAGACCCAGTACTTC	CASSQGGRVQETQYF